This T cell receptor beta chain was obtained from a study of blood T cell repertoires in COVID-19 (dated by TCRdb to 2019 to 2021). In terms of the full investigation: The collaborator samples originated in the United States, Italy and Spain and spanned the acute and convalescent phases of COVID-19. Nearly every sample came with metadata listing a de-identified subject ID, COVID-19 status, age in years and sex. A freely available public database, intended as a resource for researchers studying the immune response to SARS-CoV-2, is where the repertoires were released. Samples were obtained from the ongoing ImmuneRACE study (first 160 participants) and from 1,200 or so subjects provided by 6 global collaborators. Subjects who had been exposed to COVID-19, were actively infected with it, or had recovered from it provided the deeply sampled blood TCRbeta repertoires that made up the dataset. Where available, HLA class I and class II types were taken from metadata supplied by the sample provider and were not determined by assay-based typing. The prospective study material was composed of cDNA or gDNA derived from T cells, B-cell-depleted T cells, or PBMCs.

The immunoSEQ Assay, a bias-controlled multiplex PCR, was used to amplify TCRbeta CDR3 regions from genomic DNA. The study's processing was this. The number of nucleated cells in each sample was estimated from the amplification of reference gene primers within the assay. To quantify the absolute abundance of each unique TCRbeta CDR3 rearrangement, sequence reads were collapsed and filtered. For each sample, productive Simpson clonality was calculated by taking the square root of Simpson's diversity index across productive rearrangements. The table was pulled from immuneACCESS by TCRdb, which kept in-frame rearrangements only. Such tables lose some clones; where checked, under half of the loss comes from unresolved V genes, and the rest has no known cause. V and J calls and clone size follow that table, whereas D and trimming were derived from the DNA. In this sample the table shows 140,000 to 150,000 clones, around 80% of which occur a single time. The leading ten clones occupy about 2% of the sample.

Worth noting for this clone: There is no known antigen for this receptor. No clone much larger than this one lies a single base away; base qualities are absent.

Summary of the overall study and its limitations: The quantity of clinical and demographic metadata differed by source and by participant and was supplied without curation.

The collaborating institutions used their own protocols to collect whole blood in K2EDTA tubes. Collaborator samples were shipped for TCRbeta analysis as frozen whole blood, isolated PBMCs, or DNA extracted from either sample type. CDR1 is given as LNHNV and CDR2 as YYDKDF, both from the germline V gene (reference sequence). Including cysteine and phenylalanine, the CDR3 has 13 amino acids. The CDR3 DNA has 39 bases and is translated from base 1. Compared with germline, V lacks 3 bases and J lacks 8 bases; bases without a gene match: 4. The receptor comes from a woman aged 55-69 years with acute or convalescent COVID-19. The specimen sequenced was peripheral blood. The chain couples TRBV15 to TRBJ1-2, with 9 bases matching TRBD1. The bases are TGTGCCACCAGCAGGGGGACAGGGTTAGGCTACACCTTC. Its protein is CATSRGTGLGYTF.